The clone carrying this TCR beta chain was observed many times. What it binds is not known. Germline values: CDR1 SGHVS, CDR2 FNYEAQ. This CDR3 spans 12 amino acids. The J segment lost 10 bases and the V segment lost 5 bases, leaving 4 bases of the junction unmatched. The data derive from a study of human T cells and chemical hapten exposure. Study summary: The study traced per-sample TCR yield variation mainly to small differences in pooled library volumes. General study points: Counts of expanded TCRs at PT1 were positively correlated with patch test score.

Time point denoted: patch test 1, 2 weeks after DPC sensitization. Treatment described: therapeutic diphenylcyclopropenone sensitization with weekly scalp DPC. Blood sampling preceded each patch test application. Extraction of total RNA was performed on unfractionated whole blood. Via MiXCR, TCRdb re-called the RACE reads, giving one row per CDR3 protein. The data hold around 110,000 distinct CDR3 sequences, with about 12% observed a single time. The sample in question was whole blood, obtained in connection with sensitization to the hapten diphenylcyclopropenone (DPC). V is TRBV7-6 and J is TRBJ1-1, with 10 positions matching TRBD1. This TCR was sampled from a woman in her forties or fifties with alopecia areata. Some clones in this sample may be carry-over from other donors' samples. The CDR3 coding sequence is TGTGCCAGCAGCAGGGACAGGGGAGTAGCTTTCTTT. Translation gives CASSRDRGVAFF.